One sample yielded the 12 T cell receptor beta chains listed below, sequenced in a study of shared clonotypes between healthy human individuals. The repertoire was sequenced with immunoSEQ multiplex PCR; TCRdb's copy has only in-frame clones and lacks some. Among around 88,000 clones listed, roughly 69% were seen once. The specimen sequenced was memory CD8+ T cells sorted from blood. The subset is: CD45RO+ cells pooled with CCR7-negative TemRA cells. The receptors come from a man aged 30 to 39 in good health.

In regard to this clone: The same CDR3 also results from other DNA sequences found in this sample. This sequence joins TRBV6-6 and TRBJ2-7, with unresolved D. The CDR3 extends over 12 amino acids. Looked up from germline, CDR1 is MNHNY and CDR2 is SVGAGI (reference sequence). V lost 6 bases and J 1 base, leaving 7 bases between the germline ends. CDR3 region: CASRSISYEQYF. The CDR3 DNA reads TGTGCCAGCAGAAGTATTTCCTACGAGCAGTACTTC.

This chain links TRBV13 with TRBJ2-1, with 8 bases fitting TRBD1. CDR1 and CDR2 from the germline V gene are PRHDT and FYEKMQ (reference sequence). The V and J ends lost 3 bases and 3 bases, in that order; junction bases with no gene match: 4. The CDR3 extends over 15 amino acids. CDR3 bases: TGTGCCAGCAGCTTGAGGACAGGGCTCTACAATGAGCAGTTCTTC. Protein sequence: CASSLRTGLYNEQFF.

CDR3 in amino acids: CASSLYAAGGAGRGYTF. CDR3 in DNA: TGTGCCAGCAGTTTATACGCGGCAGGGGGTGCTGGACGCGGCTACACCTTC. The chain has TRBV28 and TRBJ1-2, with TRBD1 matching 7 bases. From germline, CDR1 is MDHEN and CDR2 SYDVKM. The CDR3 covers 17 residues. Trimming cost V 1 base and J 8 bases; bases outside gene matches: 16.

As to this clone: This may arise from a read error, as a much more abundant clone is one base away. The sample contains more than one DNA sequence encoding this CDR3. CDR3 sequence (DNA): TGCGCCAGCAGCCCGGGGCGGGGGGGGGACATTCAGTACTTC. This sequence encodes CASSPGRGGDIQYF. This sequence joins TRBV7-9 and TRBJ2-4; 9 bases are a match to TRBD2. Germline V gene sequence: CDR1 SEHNR, CDR2 FQNEAQ (reference sequence). This CDR3 is 14 amino acids long.

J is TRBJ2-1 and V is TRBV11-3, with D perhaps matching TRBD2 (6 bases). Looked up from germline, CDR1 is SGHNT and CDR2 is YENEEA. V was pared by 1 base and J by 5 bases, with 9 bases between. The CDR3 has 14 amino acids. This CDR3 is CASSLGLGNNEQFF. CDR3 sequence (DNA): TGTGCCAGCAGCTTAGGACTAGGTAACAATGAGCAGTTCTTC. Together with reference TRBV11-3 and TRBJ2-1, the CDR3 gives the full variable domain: EAGVVQSPRYKIIEKKQPVAFWCNPISGHNTLYWYLQNLGQGPELLIRYENEEAVDDSQLPKDRFSAERLKGVDSTLKIQPAELGDSAVYLCASSLGLGNNEQFFGPGTRLTVL.

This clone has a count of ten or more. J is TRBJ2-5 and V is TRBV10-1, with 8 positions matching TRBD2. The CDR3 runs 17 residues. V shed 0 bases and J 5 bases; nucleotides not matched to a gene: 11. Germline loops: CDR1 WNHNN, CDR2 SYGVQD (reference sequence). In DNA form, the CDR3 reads TGCGCCAGCAGTGAGTCCGACCCTGGAAGCGGGAGCGAGACCCAGTACTTC. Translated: CASSESDPGSGSETQYF.

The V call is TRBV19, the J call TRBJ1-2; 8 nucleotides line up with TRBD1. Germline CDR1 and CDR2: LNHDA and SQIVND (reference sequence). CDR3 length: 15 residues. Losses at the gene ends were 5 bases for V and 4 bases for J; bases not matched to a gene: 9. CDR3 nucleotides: TGTGCCAGTAGTTACCAGGGGGCACTAGGCTATGGCTACACCTTC. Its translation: CASSYQGALGYGYTF.

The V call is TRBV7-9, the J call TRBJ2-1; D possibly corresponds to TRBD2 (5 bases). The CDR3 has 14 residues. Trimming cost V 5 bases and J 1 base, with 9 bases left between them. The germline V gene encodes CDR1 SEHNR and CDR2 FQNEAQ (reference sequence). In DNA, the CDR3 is TGTGCCAGCAGCCCTATAGCGTCCTACAATGAGCAGTTCTTC. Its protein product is CASSPIASYNEQFF.

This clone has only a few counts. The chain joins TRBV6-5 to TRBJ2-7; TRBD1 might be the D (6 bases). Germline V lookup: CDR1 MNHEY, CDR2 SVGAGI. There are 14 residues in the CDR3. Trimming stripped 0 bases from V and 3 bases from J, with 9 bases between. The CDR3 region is CASSYSSRGYEQYF. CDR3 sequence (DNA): TGTGCCAGCAGTTACTCTAGCAGGGGCTACGAGCAGTACTTC.

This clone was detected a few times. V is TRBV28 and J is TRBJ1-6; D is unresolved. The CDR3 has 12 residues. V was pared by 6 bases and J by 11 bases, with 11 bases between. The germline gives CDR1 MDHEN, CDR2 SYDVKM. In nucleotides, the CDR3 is TGTGCCAGCAGCCCCATGGGGACACCCCTCCACTTT. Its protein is CASSPMGTPLHF.

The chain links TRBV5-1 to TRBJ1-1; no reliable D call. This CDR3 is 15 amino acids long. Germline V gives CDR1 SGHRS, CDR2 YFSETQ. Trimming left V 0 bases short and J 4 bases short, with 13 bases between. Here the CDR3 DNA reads TGCGCCAGCAGCTTGGAGGGCGGCGGGAGCACTGAAGCTTTCTTT. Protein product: CASSLEGGGSTEAFF.

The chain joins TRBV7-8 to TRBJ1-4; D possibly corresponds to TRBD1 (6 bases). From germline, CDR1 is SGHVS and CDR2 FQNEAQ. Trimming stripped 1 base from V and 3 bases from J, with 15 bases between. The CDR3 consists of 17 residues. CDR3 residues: CASSLGKGGLSNEKLFF. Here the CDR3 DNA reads TGTGCCAGCAGCTTAGGGAAGGGGGGGCTGTCTAATGAAAAACTGTTTTTT.